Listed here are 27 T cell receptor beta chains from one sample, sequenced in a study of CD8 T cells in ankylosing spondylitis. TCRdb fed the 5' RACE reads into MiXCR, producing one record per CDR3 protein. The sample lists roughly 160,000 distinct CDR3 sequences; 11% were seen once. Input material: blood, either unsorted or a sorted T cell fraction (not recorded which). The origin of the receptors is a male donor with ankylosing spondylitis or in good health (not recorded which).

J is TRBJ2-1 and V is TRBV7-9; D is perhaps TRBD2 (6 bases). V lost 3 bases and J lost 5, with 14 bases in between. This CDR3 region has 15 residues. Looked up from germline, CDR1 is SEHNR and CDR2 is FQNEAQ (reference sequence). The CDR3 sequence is CASSFTGVPHNEQFF. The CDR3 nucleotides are TGTGCCAGCAGCTTTACGGGAGTGCCCCACAATGAGCAGTTCTTC. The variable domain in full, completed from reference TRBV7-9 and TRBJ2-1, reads DTGVSQNPRHKITKRGQNVTFRCDPISEHNRLYWYRQTLGQGPEFLTYFQNEAQLEKSRLLSDRFSAERPKGSFSTLEIQRTEQGDSAMYLCASSFTGVPHNEQFFGPGTRLTVL.

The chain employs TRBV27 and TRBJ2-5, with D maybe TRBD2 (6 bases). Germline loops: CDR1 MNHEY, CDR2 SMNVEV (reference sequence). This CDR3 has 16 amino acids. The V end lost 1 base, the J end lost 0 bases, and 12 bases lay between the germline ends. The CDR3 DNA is TGTGCCAGCAGTTTATGGGCGGGGCAGTACCAAGAGACCCAGTACTTC. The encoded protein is CASSLWAGQYQETQYF.

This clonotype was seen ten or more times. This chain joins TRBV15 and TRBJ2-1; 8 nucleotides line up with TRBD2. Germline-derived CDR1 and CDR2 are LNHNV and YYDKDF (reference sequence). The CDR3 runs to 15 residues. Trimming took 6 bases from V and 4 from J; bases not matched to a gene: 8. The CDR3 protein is CATRAGRARYNEQFF. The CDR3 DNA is TGTGCCACCAGGGCCGGGAGGGCCCGGTACAATGAGCAGTTCTTC.

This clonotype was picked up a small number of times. CDR3 sequence reads: CASGRTGPNPALEKLFF. DNA of the CDR3: TGTGCTAGTGGGCGGACAGGGCCCAATCCAGCCCTTGAAAAACTGTTTTTT. The genes are TRBV12-5 and TRBJ1-4; 8 positions match TRBD1. This CDR3 comprises 17 residues. The V gene end was trimmed by 6 bases and the J gene end by 7 bases; junction bases not matched to a gene: 16. CDR1 and CDR2 from the germline V gene are LGHNT and FRNRAP.

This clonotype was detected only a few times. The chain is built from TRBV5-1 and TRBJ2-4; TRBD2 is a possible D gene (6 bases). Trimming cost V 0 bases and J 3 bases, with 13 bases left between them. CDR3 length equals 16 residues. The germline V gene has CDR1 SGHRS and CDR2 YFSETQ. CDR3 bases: TGCGCCAGCAGCTTGGAGCGGGCTGATATCAAAAACATTCAGTACTTC. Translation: CASSLERADIKNIQYF.

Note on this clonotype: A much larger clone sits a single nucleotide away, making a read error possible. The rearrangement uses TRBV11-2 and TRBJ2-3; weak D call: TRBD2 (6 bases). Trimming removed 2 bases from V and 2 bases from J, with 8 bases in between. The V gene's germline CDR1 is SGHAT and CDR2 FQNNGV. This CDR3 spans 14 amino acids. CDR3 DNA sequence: TGTGCCAGCAGCTTAACGGGGGACACAGATACGCAGTATTTT. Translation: CASSLTGDTDTQYF.

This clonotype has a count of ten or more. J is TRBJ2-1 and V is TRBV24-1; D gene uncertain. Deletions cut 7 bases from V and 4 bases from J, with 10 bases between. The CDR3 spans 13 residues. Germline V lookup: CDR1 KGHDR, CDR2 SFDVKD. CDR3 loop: CATSPPYYNEQFF. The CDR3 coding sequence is TGTGCCACCAGCCCCCCCTATTACAATGAGCAGTTCTTC.

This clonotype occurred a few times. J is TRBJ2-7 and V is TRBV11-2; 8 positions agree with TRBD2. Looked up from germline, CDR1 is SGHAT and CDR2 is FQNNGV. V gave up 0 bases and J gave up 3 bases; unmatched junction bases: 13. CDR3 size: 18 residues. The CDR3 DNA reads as TGTGCCAGCAGCTTAGATTCGGGAGGGGACTACTATCACTACGAGCAGTACTTC. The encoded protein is CASSLDSGGDYYHYEQYF.

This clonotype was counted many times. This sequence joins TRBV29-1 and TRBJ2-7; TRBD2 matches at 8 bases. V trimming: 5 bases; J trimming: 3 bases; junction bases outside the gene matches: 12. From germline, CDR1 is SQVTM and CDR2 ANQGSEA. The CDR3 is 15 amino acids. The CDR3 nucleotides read TGCAGCGTTACGTCTACTAGCGGTCAGTACTACGAGCAGTACTTC. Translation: CSVTSTSGQYYEQYF.

Written as DNA, the CDR3 is TGTGCCAGCAGCCATGGGACAGGGACTTACGAGCAGTACTTC. Amino acid sequence: CASSHGTGTYEQYF. V gene TRBV14 combines with J gene TRBJ2-7; 9 bases are shared with TRBD1. Trimming cost V 3 bases and J 4 bases; bases outside gene matches: 4. The germline gives CDR1 SGHDN, CDR2 FVKESK. The CDR3 spans 14 residues.

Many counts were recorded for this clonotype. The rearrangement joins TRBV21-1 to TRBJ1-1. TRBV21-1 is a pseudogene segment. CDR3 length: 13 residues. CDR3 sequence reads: CASSKAGNTEAFF. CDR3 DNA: TGTGCCAGCAGCAAAGCGGGGAACACTGAAGCTTTCTTT.

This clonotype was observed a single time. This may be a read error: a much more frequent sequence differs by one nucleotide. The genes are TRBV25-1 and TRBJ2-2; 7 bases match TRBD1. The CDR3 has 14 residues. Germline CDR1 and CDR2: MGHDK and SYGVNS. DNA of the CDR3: TGTACCAGCCGGGACAGCCCGAACACCGGGGAGCTGTTTTTT. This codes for CTSRDSPNTGELFF.

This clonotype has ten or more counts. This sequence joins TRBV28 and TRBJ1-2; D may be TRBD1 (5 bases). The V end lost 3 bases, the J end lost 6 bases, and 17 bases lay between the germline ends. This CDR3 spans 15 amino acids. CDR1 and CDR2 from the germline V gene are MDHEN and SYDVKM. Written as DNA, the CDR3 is TGTGCCAGCAGTTTGTCCATACGGCAGGGCCATGGCTACACCTTC. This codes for CASSLSIRQGHGYTF.

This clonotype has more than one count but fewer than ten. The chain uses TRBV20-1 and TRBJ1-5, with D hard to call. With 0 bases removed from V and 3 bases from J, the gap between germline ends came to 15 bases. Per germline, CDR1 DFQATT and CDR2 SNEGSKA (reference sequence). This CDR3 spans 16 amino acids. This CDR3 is CSARDLFAGYNQPQHF. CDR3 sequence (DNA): TGCAGTGCTAGAGATCTATTCGCGGGTTACAATCAGCCCCAGCATTTT.

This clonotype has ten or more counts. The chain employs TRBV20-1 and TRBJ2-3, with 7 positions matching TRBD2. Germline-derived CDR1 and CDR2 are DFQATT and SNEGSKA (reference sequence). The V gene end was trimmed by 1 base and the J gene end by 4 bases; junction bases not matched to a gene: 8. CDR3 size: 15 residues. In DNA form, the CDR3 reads TGCAGTGCTAGAGCACGTCTAGCGGCTGCAGATACGCAGTATTTT. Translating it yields CSARARLAAADTQYF.

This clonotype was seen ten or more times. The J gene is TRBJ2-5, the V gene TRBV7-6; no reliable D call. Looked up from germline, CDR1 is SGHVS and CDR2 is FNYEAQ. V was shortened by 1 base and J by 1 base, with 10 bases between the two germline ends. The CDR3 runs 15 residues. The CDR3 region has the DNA TGTGCCAGCAGCTTAGGGCTAACCCCCCAAGAGACCCAGTACTTC. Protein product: CASSLGLTPQETQYF.

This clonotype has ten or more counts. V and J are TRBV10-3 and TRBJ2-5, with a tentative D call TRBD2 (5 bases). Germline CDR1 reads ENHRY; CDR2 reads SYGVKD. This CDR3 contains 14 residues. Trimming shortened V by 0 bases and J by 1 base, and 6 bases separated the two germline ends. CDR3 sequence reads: CAISESGSQETQYF. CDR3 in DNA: TGTGCCATCAGTGAGTCGGGGAGCCAAGAGACCCAGTACTTC.

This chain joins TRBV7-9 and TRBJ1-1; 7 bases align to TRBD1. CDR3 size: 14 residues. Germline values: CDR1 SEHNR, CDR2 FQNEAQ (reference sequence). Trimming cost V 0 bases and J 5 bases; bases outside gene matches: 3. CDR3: CASSLADRRTEAFF. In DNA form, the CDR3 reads TGTGCCAGCAGCTTAGCGGACAGGAGGACTGAAGCTTTCTTT. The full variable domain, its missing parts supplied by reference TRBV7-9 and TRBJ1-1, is DTGVSQNPRHKITKRGQNVTFRCDPISEHNRLYWYRQTLGQGPEFLTYFQNEAQLEKSRLLSDRFSAERPKGSFSTLEIQRTEQGDSAMYLCASSLADRRTEAFFGQGTRLTVV.

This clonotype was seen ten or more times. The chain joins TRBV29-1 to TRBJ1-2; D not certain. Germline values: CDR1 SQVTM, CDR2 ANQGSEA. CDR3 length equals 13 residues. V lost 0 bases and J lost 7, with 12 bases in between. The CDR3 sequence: CSVEDSTGVGYTF. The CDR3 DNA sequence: TGCAGCGTTGAAGATTCGACGGGTGTTGGCTACACCTTC.

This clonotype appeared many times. The CDR3 reads CASSYALTEQYF. CDR3 nucleotides: TGTGCCAGCAGTTACGCACTTACCGAGCAGTACTTC. V is TRBV6-6 and J is TRBJ2-7; no definite D call. The ends were cut back, 2 bases at V and 6 bases at J, with 8 bases in the middle. Looked up from germline, CDR1 is MNHNY and CDR2 is SVGAGI (reference sequence). This CDR3 comprises 12 residues.

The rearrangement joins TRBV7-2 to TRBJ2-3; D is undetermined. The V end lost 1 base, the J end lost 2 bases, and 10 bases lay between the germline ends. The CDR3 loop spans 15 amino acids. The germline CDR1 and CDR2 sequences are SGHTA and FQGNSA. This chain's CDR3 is CASSLGRQTTDTQYF. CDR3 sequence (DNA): TGTGCCAGCAGCTTAGGGCGGCAGACCACAGATACGCAGTATTTT.

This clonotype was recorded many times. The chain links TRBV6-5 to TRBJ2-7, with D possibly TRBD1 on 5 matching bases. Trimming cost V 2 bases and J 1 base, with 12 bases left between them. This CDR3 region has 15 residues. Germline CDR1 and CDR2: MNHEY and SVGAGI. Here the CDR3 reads CASSYADTASYEQYF. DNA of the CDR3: TGTGCCAGCAGTTACGCGGACACAGCTTCCTACGAGCAGTACTTC.

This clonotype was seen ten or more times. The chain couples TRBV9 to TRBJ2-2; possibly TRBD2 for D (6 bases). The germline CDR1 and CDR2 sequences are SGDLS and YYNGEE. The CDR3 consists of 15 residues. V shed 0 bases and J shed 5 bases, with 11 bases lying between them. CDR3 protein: CASSVATSWTGELFF. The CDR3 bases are TGTGCCAGCAGCGTAGCCACTAGCTGGACCGGGGAGCTGTTTTTT.

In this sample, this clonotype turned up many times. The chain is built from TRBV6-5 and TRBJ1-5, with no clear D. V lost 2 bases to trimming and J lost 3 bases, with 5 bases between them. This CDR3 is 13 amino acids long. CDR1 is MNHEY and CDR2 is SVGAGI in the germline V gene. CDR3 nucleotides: TGTGCCAGCAGTTACGGACTCAATCAGCCCCAGCATTTT. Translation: CASSYGLNQPQHF.

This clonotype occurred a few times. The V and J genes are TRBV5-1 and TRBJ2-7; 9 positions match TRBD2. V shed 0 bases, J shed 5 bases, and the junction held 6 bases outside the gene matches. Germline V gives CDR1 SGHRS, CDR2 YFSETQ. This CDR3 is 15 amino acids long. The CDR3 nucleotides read TGCGCCAGCAGCTTGGTGGCTAGCGGGACTAACGAGCAGTACTTC. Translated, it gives CASSLVASGTNEQYF.

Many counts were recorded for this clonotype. The CDR3 region is CASSRGTSGWGIEQFF. The CDR3 DNA reads as TGTGCCAGCAGCCGCGGCACTAGCGGGTGGGGGATTGAGCAGTTCTTC. The chain combines TRBV3-1 with TRBJ2-1; 9 nucleotides match TRBD2. There are 16 residues in the CDR3. Germline CDR1 is LGHDT and CDR2 is YNNKEL (reference sequence). Trimming cost V 4 bases and J 9 bases; bases outside gene matches: 13.

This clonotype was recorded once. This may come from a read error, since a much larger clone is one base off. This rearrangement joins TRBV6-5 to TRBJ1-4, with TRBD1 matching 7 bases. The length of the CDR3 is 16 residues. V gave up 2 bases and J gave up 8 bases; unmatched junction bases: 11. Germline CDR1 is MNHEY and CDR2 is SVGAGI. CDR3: CASSYRAPGQHEKLFF. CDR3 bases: TGTGCCAGCAGTTACAGGGCCCCGGGACAGCACGAAAAACTGTTTTTT.